The following is a T cell receptor beta chain sequence with its context. Its antigen is unknown. These data come from a study of CD8 T cells in ankylosing spondylitis. The study's findings and limits: Typical of ankylosing spondylitis blood, it appeared, was a TCR beta motif of about eight highly homologous variants.

From germline, CDR1 is SGHNT and CDR2 YENEEA. This CDR3 contains 14 residues. V shed 5 bases and J shed 0 bases, with 7 bases lying between them. TCRdb ran MiXCR on the 5' RACE reads and lists one entry per CDR3 protein. The sample has a few hundred thousand distinct CDR3 sequences; 20% to 25% are singletons. The source material was blood, either unsorted or a sorted T cell fraction (not recorded which). This chain joins TRBV11-3 and TRBJ2-2; no reliable D call. The receptor comes from a male donor with ankylosing spondylitis. The CDR3 sequence is CASSLTPNTGELFF. The CDR3 nucleotides are TGTGCCAGCAGCCTTACACCGAACACCGGGGAGCTGTTTTTT.